This entry lists 18 T cell receptor beta chains sequenced from one sample in a study of regulatory T cells in long-lasting Graves disease. Described time point: persistent/refractory GD, antithyroid drugs over 5 years with positive TRAb. The TCR library was prepared using RNA isolated from PBMCs. The authors built TCR beta libraries using iRepertoire HTBI primers and Arm-PCR of CDR3 regions. One entry per CDR3 protein, called by TCRdb with MiXCR from the multiplex PCR reads. This table has 500,000 to 700,000 distinct CDR3 sequences, about 30% appearing once. The sample was peripheral blood mononuclear cells (PBMCs), taken when the disease was refractory, from a patient treated with antithyroid drugs. Receptors were obtained from a female donor with Graves disease.

The table lists this clonotype with a few counts. V gene TRBV6-1 combines with J gene TRBJ1-5; 7 bases match TRBD1. This CDR3 contains 15 residues. The ends lost 6 bases at V and 4 bases at J; junction bases unmatched: 9. Germline V lookup: CDR1 MNHNS, CDR2 SASEGT. CDR3 coding DNA: TGTGCCAGCAGAGCAGGGGGTCTACCTAATCAGCCCCAGCATTTT. This encodes CASRAGGLPNQPQHF.

The chain links TRBV30 to TRBJ1-5; perhaps TRBD1 as D (6 bases). The CDR3 covers 15 residues. The V gene's germline CDR1 is GTSNPN and CDR2 SVGIG (reference sequence). Trimming removed 2 bases from V and 3 bases from J, with 14 bases in between. Written as DNA, the CDR3 is TGTGCCTGGAGTCCACAGGGTGGGAACAATCAGCCCCAGCATTTT. Encoded protein: CAWSPQGGNNQPQHF.

This clonotype was observed many times. The chain joins TRBV12-3 or TRBV12-4 to TRBJ1-2; TRBD1 matches 8 bases. This CDR3 has 19 residues. With V trimmed by 5 bases and J by 0 bases, 17 bases remained unmatched. CDR3 amino acids: CASSPSRQGTMLANYGYTF. CDR3 nucleotides: TGTGCCAGCAGTCCCTCTCGACAGGGGACTATGTTAGCTAACTATGGCTACACCTTC.

The chain joins TRBV6-5 to TRBJ1-5; D remains ambiguous. The germline V gene encodes CDR1 MNHEY and CDR2 SVGAGI. There are 16 residues in the CDR3. Trimming removed 4 bases at V and 7 bases at J, with 20 bases between. CDR3 bases: TGTGCCAGCAGTTCCAGAATAAATCCCGAGAGCCAGCCCCAGCATTTT. Residues: CASSSRINPESQPQHF.

The genes are TRBV7-2 and TRBJ1-5; possible D gene TRBD1, 5 bases. CDR1 is SGHTA and CDR2 is FQGNSA in the germline V gene. This CDR3 contains 12 residues. V was clipped by 2 bases and J by 8 bases, with 7 bases between them. In DNA form, the CDR3 reads TGTGCCAGCAGCTTAAGGGGAGAGCCCCAGCATTTT. Its protein is CASSLRGEPQHF.

The chain carries TRBV29-1 and TRBJ2-2; D unresolved. The CDR3 is 14 residues long. Between the trimmed V and J ends, which lost 0 bases and 4 bases, there was a span of 9 bases. Germline V lookup: CDR1 SQVTM, CDR2 ANQGSEA. CDR3 protein: CSVEEAEFTGELFF. The CDR3 DNA sequence: TGCAGCGTTGAAGAGGCGGAGTTCACCGGGGAGCTGTTTTTT.

This clonotype was counted many times. The chain joins TRBV12-3 or TRBV12-4 to TRBJ2-5, with 8 bases matching TRBD2. CDR3 length equals 16 residues. The V segment lost 2 bases and the J segment 5 bases; nucleotides outside the gene matches: 10. This chain's CDR3 is CASSLLGLEFAETQYF. In DNA, the CDR3 is TGTGCCAGCAGTTTATTGGGACTAGAGTTTGCGGAGACCCAGTACTTC.

This chain connects TRBV28 to TRBJ1-3, with TRBD1 as a possible D gene (5 bases). The CDR3 is 15 amino acids. Trimming cost V 4 bases and J 0 bases, with 10 bases left between them. Germline loops: CDR1 MDHEN, CDR2 SYDVKM. The CDR3 loop is CASSYRPSSGNTIYF. The CDR3 nucleotides are TGTGCCAGCAGTTACAGGCCGAGCTCTGGAAACACCATATATTTT.

On this clonotype: An end of the junction does not agree with germline; a read error may underlie this. J is TRBJ1-6 and V is TRBV6-1; no clear D gene. CDR3 size: 12 residues. Looked up from germline, CDR1 is MNHNS and CDR2 is SASEGT. The CDR3 nucleotides are TGTGTCAGCAGTCCTCGGGCCTCACCCCTCCACTTT. Its protein product is CVSSPRASPLHF.

This chain links TRBV20-1 with TRBJ2-5; TRBD1 matches 7 bases. CDR3 size: 12 residues. J was trimmed by 1 base and V by 5 bases; bases with no gene match: 1. Germline loops: CDR1 DFQATT, CDR2 SNEGSKA (reference sequence). The CDR3 loop reads CSASGGQETQYF. CDR3 in DNA: TGCAGTGCTTCAGGGGGCCAAGAGACCCAGTACTTC.

The sample holds a few counts of this clonotype. This rearrangement joins TRBV24-1 to TRBJ1-1; D is uncertain. Germline CDR1 reads KGHDR; CDR2 reads SFDVKD. The CDR3 has 11 residues. Trimming shortened V by 4 bases and J by 7 bases, and 6 bases separated the two germline ends. The CDR3 sequence is CATSDGREAFF. In DNA form, the CDR3 reads TGTGCCACCAGTGACGGGCGTGAAGCTTTCTTT.

This chain uses TRBV20-1 with TRBJ1-3; no clear D gene. V lost 3 bases, J lost 0 bases, and 6 bases lay in between. CDR1 and CDR2 from the germline V gene are DFQATT and SNEGSKA (reference sequence). The CDR3 loop spans 13 amino acids. For the CDR3, the DNA is TGCAGTGCTAGGGAATCCTCTGGAAACACCATATATTTT. This codes for CSARESSGNTIYF.

This chain uses TRBV5-4 with TRBJ1-2; D call uncertain. The CDR3 length is 13 residues. CDR1 and CDR2 from the germline V gene are SGHNT and YYREEE (reference sequence). Between the trimmed V and J ends, which lost 1 base and 7 bases, there was a span of 11 bases. The CDR3 spells CASSLRLRGGYTF. The CDR3 region has the DNA TGTGCCAGCAGCTTGAGGCTGCGCGGTGGCTACACCTTC.

The CDR3 DNA reads TGTGCCAGCACCGAAAGGGGGAGGGTAATCCAAGAGACCCAGTACTTC. It yields the protein CASTERGRVIQETQYF. V usage is TRBV6-1 and J usage is TRBJ2-5; maybe TRBD2 (7 bases). V lost 7 bases and J 1 base, leaving 19 bases between the germline ends. The CDR3 runs to 16 residues. The germline V gene has CDR1 MNHNS and CDR2 SASEGT.

The rearrangement uses TRBV6-1 and TRBJ2-5, with 11 bases matching TRBD2. The V gene's germline CDR1 is MNHNS and CDR2 SASEGT. V lost 6 bases to trimming and J lost 4 bases; unmatched junction nucleotides: 4. The CDR3 runs to 14 residues. The CDR3 loop is CASRLAGDRETQYF. For the CDR3, the DNA is TGTGCCAGCAGACTAGCGGGAGATAGAGAGACCCAGTACTTC.

This chain links TRBV15 with TRBJ1-1; D remains ambiguous. In germline, CDR1 is LNHNV, CDR2 YYDKDF (reference sequence). Trimming took 1 base from V and 6 from J, leaving 6 bases between them. The length of the CDR3 is 12 residues. CDR3 protein: CATSRVLSEAFF. The CDR3 coding sequence is TGTGCCACCAGCAGAGTATTATCTGAAGCTTTCTTT.

This clonotype was found many times. The chain uses TRBV6-1 and TRBJ1-2; D remains unclear. From germline, CDR1 is MNHNS and CDR2 SASEGT. CDR3 length: 14 residues. Trimming pared 7 bases from V and 5 bases from J, leaving 17 bases between. The CDR3 region has the DNA TGTGCCAGCACGGGAGGGAACGGCTATTATGGCTACACCTTC. It encodes CASTGGNGYYGYTF.

The chain is built from TRBV2 and TRBJ2-2, with D perhaps TRBD1 (6 bases). Germline lookup yields CDR1 SNHLY and CDR2 FYNNEI. Trimming took 7 bases from V and 0 from J, leaving 9 bases between them. The CDR3 sequence is 14 residues long. The CDR3 loop reads CASNGQPNTGELFF. In nucleotides, the CDR3 is TGTGCCAGCAATGGACAGCCGAACACCGGGGAGCTGTTTTTT.